This is a list of T cell receptor beta chains from one sample in a study of blood T cells in healthy people across ages. TCRdb re-called the 5' RACE reads with MiXCR, one entry per CDR3 protein. The sample shows some 1.8 million distinct CDR3 sequences, 35% to 50% of them seen only once. The sequencing input was blood. These receptors were obtained from a human donor in good health. Both conserved end residues are part of each CDR3. The D gene is left open where the match is weak. Clone sizes are given selectively: once, few, many, or a class where the clone is expanded.

D gene: .
J gene: TRBJ1-5
clone size: few
V gene: TRBV4-3
CDR3 DNA: TGCGCCAGCAGCCTAACTGTACTGCAGCCCCAGCATTTT
CDR3 protein: CASSLTVLQPQHF

D gene: .
J gene: TRBJ2-5
clone size: many
V gene: TRBV11-3
CDR3 DNA: TGTGCCAGCAGCCCGCGGACATCGCAAGAGACCCAGTACTTC
CDR3 protein: CASSPRTSQETQYF

D gene: .
J gene: TRBJ2-7
clone size: .
V gene: TRBV11-1
CDR3 DNA: TGTGCCAGCAGCTCCTCCAGGGAAAGAGGATACGAGCAGTACTTC
CDR3 protein: CASSSSRERGYEQYF

D gene: .
J gene: TRBJ2-3
clone size: once
V gene: TRBV28
CDR3 DNA: TGTGCCAGCAGTTTATATCGCCAGCTCACAGATACGCAGTATTTT
CDR3 protein: CASSLYRQLTDTQYF

D gene: .
J gene: TRBJ2-5
clone size: .
V gene: TRBV11-2
CDR3 DNA: TGTGCCAGCAGATCGACAGTGCAGGAGACCCAGTACTTC
CDR3 protein: CASRSTVQETQYF

D gene: TRBD1
J gene: TRBJ2-7
clone size: many
V gene: TRBV7-9
CDR3 DNA: TGTGCCAGCAGCTCCCACAGGGGGCACGACTACTACGAGCAGTACTTC
CDR3 protein: CASSSHRGHDYYEQYF

D gene: .
J gene: TRBJ1-2
clone size: .
V gene: TRBV29-1
CDR3 DNA: TGCAGCGTTGATGGCGCTGGGAGGGGCTATGGCTACACCTTC
CDR3 protein: CSVDGAGRGYGYTF

D gene: TRBD1
J gene: TRBJ2-1
clone size: once
V gene: TRBV20-1
CDR3 DNA: TGCAGTGCTAGAGCAGGGGGCGGCTACAATGAGCAGTTCTTC
CDR3 protein: CSARAGGGYNEQFF

D gene: .
J gene: TRBJ1-2
clone size: .
V gene: TRBV4-3
CDR3 DNA: TGCGCCAGCAGCCAAGTACGGAACAGGGTCTCTGGCTACACCTTC
CDR3 protein: CASSQVRNRVSGYTF

D gene: TRBD1
J gene: TRBJ1-2
clone size: .
V gene: TRBV12-3/TRBV12-4
CDR3 DNA: TGTGCCAGCAGTTGGGAGGGGGCCCCGAGTGGCTACACCTTC
CDR3 protein: CASSWEGAPSGYTF

D gene: .
J gene: TRBJ1-2
clone size: .
V gene: TRBV4-1
CDR3 DNA: TGCGCCAGCAGCCAGGGGAGCCAGGCGTATGGCTACACCTTC
CDR3 protein: CASSQGSQAYGYTF

D gene: .
J gene: TRBJ1-2
clone size: .
V gene: TRBV24-1
CDR3 DNA: TGTGCCACCAGTGATTATACAGGTTACTATGGCTACACCTTC
CDR3 protein: CATSDYTGYYGYTF

D gene: TRBD2
J gene: TRBJ2-4
clone size: .
V gene: TRBV20-1
CDR3 DNA: TGCAGTGCTAGATCAGAGCCTAGCGGGGATCTACTAGCCAAAAACATTCAGTACTTC
CDR3 protein: CSARSEPSGDLLAKNIQYF

D gene: .
J gene: TRBJ1-2
clone size: .
V gene: TRBV12-3/TRBV12-4
CDR3 DNA: TGTGCCAGCAGTCTGGGACCGTTCTTCTATGGCTACACCTTC
CDR3 protein: CASSLGPFFYGYTF

D gene: .
J gene: TRBJ1-6
clone size: .
V gene: TRBV14
CDR3 DNA: TGTGCCAGCAGCCGAAGGGCCTATAATTCACCCCTCCACTTT
CDR3 protein: CASSRRAYNSPLHF

D gene: .
J gene: TRBJ2-1
clone size: few
V gene: TRBV20-1
CDR3 DNA: TGCAGTGCTGAGAGCAACGGAAAGCAGTTCTTC
CDR3 protein: CSAESNGKQFF

D gene: .
J gene: TRBJ2-1
clone size: .
V gene: TRBV5-1
CDR3 DNA: TGCGCCAGCAGCCCAAGCCAGGGTGCGTACAATGAGCAGTTCTTC
CDR3 protein: CASSPSQGAYNEQFF

D gene: .
J gene: TRBJ1-6
clone size: .
V gene: TRBV12-3/TRBV12-4
CDR3 DNA: TGTGCCAGCAGTTTGGAACCCCAGACGAGTAATTCACCCCTCCACTTT
CDR3 protein: CASSLEPQTSNSPLHF

D gene: TRBD1
J gene: TRBJ2-7
clone size: .
V gene: TRBV20-1
CDR3 DNA: TGCAGTGCTAGAGGGGGATTCGGGACAGAAAGCTACGAGCAGTACTTC
CDR3 protein: CSARGGFGTESYEQYF

D gene: TRBD2
J gene: TRBJ2-4
clone size: many
V gene: TRBV27
CDR3 DNA: TGTGCCAGCAGTTTGACTAGCGGGGTAGCCAAAAACATTCAGTACTTC
CDR3 protein: CASSLTSGVAKNIQYF

D gene: TRBD2
J gene: TRBJ2-7
clone size: few
V gene: TRBV4-1
CDR3 DNA: TGCGCCAGCAGCCACACTAGCGGGATCTGCTACGAGCAGTACTTC
CDR3 protein: CASSHTSGICYEQYF

D gene: .
J gene: TRBJ2-7
clone size: .
V gene: TRBV12-5
CDR3 DNA: TGTGCTGGTTCACGGGAGACGGGCTACGAGCAGTACTTC
CDR3 protein: CAGSRETGYEQYF